The 31 T cell receptor beta chains below come from one sample, sequenced in a study of CD8+CD57+ T cells in acquired aplastic anemia. Previously, flow cytometry had revealed CD8+CD57+ cell expansion in the patients chosen for sequencing. TCR beta VDJ and CDR3 profiling used genomic DNA as template. Using its own MiXCR run on the reads, TCRdb lists one record per CDR3 protein. The table includes about 180,000 distinct CDR3 sequences, more than 60% detected once. The material sequenced was sorted CD4+, CD8+, or CD8+CD57+ T cells (not recorded which) from PBMCs. All receptors derive from a human donor with aplastic anemia.

This chain uses TRBV9 with TRBJ1-1, with a weak D call TRBD1 (6 bases). This CDR3 comprises 16 residues. Trimming pared 2 bases from V and 1 base from J, leaving 15 bases between. The V gene's germline CDR1 is SGDLS and CDR2 YYNGEE. CDR3 bases: TGTGCCAGCAGCGTTGGACAGAACGGGAGGAACACTGAAGCTTTCTTT. Translated: CASSVGQNGRNTEAFF.

The CDR3 spells CATSQGAGEQYF. The CDR3 bases are TGTGCCACCAGTCAGGGGGCCGGGGAGCAGTACTTC. The chain recombines TRBV24-1 with TRBJ2-7; the match to TRBD1 covers 8 bases. V shed 6 bases, J shed 7 bases, and the junction held 4 bases outside the gene matches. The CDR3 consists of 12 residues. Germline assignment: CDR1 KGHDR and CDR2 SFDVKD.

V usage is TRBV2 and J usage is TRBJ2-1, with D perhaps given as TRBD1 or TRBD2 (7 bases each). The CDR3 length is 14 residues. The germline CDR1 and CDR2 sequences are SNHLY and FYNNEI. Trimming removed 8 bases from V and 6 bases from J, with 17 bases in between. The CDR3 region is CASLDQGGSNEQFF. The CDR3 bases are TGTGCCAGCCTCGACCAGGGGGGGAGCAATGAGCAGTTCTTC.

For this clonotype: An end of the junction does not agree with germline; a read error may underlie this. The rearrangement joins TRBV7-9 to TRBJ2-3; TRBD2 agrees at 13 bases. Germline V gives CDR1 SEHNR, CDR2 FQNEAQ (reference sequence). The CDR3 is 15 amino acids. The CDR3 here is CASSKGTSGMDTQYF. Written as DNA, the CDR3 is TGTGCCAGCAGCAAAGGGACTAGCGGGATGGATACACAGTATTTT.

The chain is built from TRBV19 and TRBJ1-2; D ambiguous. The CDR3 has 13 residues. V lost 6 bases and J lost 2, with 10 bases in between. Germline lookup yields CDR1 LNHDA and CDR2 SQIVND (reference sequence). In DNA form, the CDR3 reads TGTGCCAGTAGCCTCGAGACCAACTATGGCTACACCTTC. This sequence encodes CASSLETNYGYTF. The full variable domain, its missing parts supplied by reference TRBV19 and TRBJ1-2, is DGGITQSPKYLFRKEGQNVTLSCEQNLNHDAMYWYRQDPGQGLRLIYYSQIVNDFQKGDIAEGYSVSREKKESFPLTVTSAQKNPTAFYLCASSLETNYGYTFGSGTRLTVV.

This clonotype was observed at least ten times. The chain couples TRBV6-1 to TRBJ1-5; D is uncertain. The germline gives CDR1 MNHNS, CDR2 SASEGT. V was shortened by 10 bases and J by 0 bases, with 13 bases between the two germline ends. The CDR3 runs 14 residues. The CDR3 nucleotides read TGTGCCACTTGGACCGATATTAGCAATCAGCCCCAGCATTTT. It codes for CATWTDISNQPQHF.

In this sample, this clonotype turned up many times. The V gene is TRBV19, the J gene TRBJ1-2; perhaps TRBD1 as D (5 bases). This CDR3 region has 14 residues. Germline CDR1 LNHDA, CDR2 SQIVND (reference sequence). The V end was cut by 4 bases, the J end by 2 bases, with 11 bases between. CDR3 loop: CASSRQGVNYGYTF. The CDR3 DNA reads TGTGCCAGTAGTAGGCAAGGGGTAAACTATGGCTACACCTTC.

The V gene is TRBV7-9, the J gene TRBJ1-2; maybe TRBD1 (6 bases). The V gene's germline CDR1 is SEHNR and CDR2 FQNEAQ (reference sequence). Trimming left V 6 bases short and J 7 bases short, with 12 bases between. The CDR3 sequence is 12 residues long. The CDR3 spells CASSPTGSGYTF. The CDR3 DNA reads TGTGCCAGCAGTCCTACAGGGTCTGGCTACACCTTC.

The rearrangement links TRBV15 to TRBJ2-7, with TRBD1 matching over 11 bases. The CDR3 sequence is 16 residues long. V was pared by 2 bases and J by 3 bases, with 6 bases of the junction left unmatched. CDR1 is LNHNV and CDR2 is YYDKDF in the germline V gene (reference sequence). CDR3 coding DNA: TGTGCCACCAGCAGAAGTTGGGGACAGGGGGTCTACGAGCAGTACTTC. This codes for CATSRSWGQGVYEQYF.

This rearrangement joins TRBV19 to TRBJ2-2; no reliable D call. V was shortened by 0 bases and J by 8 bases, with 4 bases between the two germline ends. Germline CDR1 reads LNHDA; CDR2 reads SQIVND (reference sequence). The CDR3 is 12 residues long. This chain's CDR3 is CASSIDPGELFF. The DNA for the CDR3 is TGTGCCAGTAGTATAGATCCTGGGGAGCTGTTTTTT.

The rearrangement uses TRBV20-1 and TRBJ1-2; D remains unclear. CDR1 and CDR2 from the germline V gene are DFQATT and SNEGSKA (reference sequence). This CDR3 contains 17 residues. Deletions cut 1 base from V and 0 bases from J, with 18 bases between. CDR3 residues: CSARAPLIGRANYGYTF. CDR3 bases: TGCAGTGCTAGAGCCCCTCTAATCGGAAGAGCTAACTATGGCTACACCTTC.

The chain uses TRBV10-3 and TRBJ2-5; 9 bases map to TRBD1. The CDR3 extends over 14 amino acids. Trimming at V came to 8 bases and at J to 5 bases, leaving 9 bases not matched to a gene. CDR1 and CDR2 from the germline V gene are ENHRY and SYGVKD. The CDR3 protein is CAIGRGTGRETQYF. The DNA for the CDR3 is TGTGCCATCGGCCGAGGGACAGGGAGGGAGACCCAGTACTTC.

This chain links TRBV19 with TRBJ1-1; possibly TRBD1 for D (6 bases). Deletions cut 3 bases from V and 0 bases from J, with 11 bases between. Germline CDR1 reads LNHDA; CDR2 reads SQIVND (reference sequence). The CDR3 spans 15 residues. Here the CDR3 DNA reads TGTGCCAGTAGTATGAGGGACACTTTGAACACTGAAGCTTTCTTT. It specifies CASSMRDTLNTEAFF.

The chain combines TRBV5-1 with TRBJ2-1; perhaps TRBD1 as D (6 bases). V lost 0 bases and J 3 bases, leaving 13 bases between the germline ends. The CDR3 consists of 16 residues. The germline V gene encodes CDR1 SGHRS and CDR2 YFSETQ. CDR3 in DNA: TGCGCCAGCAGCTTGGGACAGGTCCAAGTCTACAATGAGCAGTTCTTC. It translates to CASSLGQVQVYNEQFF.

The V and J genes are TRBV5-5 and TRBJ2-1; weak D call: TRBD1 (5 bases). The CDR3 consists of 14 residues. V was shortened by 3 bases and J by 4 bases, with 11 bases between the two germline ends. Germline lookup yields CDR1 SGHKS and CDR2 YYEKEE (reference sequence). CDR3 nucleotide sequence: TGTGCCAGCAGCTGGCCAGGGTTATACAATGAGCAGTTCTTC. It translates to CASSWPGLYNEQFF.

J is TRBJ1-2 and V is TRBV6-5; TRBD1 agrees at 7 bases. The CDR3 sequence is 16 residues long. Germline V gene sequence: CDR1 MNHEY, CDR2 SVGAGI. V lost 5 bases and J lost 1; bases outside the gene matches: 10. CDR3 protein: CASSITTGNYNYGYTF. The CDR3 region has the DNA TGTGCCAGCAGTATTACGACAGGGAACTATAACTATGGCTACACCTTC.

CDR3 loop: CASSQVGTATCEQYF. As DNA, the CDR3 is TGCGCCAGCAGCCAAGTAGGGACAGCAACCTGCGAGCAGTACTTC. V gene TRBV4-1 combines with J gene TRBJ2-7, with 7 bases matching TRBD1. The V and J ends lost 1 base and 6 bases, in that order; junction bases with no gene match: 9. The CDR3 length is 15 residues. Germline lookup yields CDR1 MGHRA and CDR2 YSYEKL.

About this clonotype itself: This clone may be a read error of a much larger clone one base away. This chain joins TRBV6-5 and TRBJ1-1; D is possibly TRBD1 (6 bases). The CDR3 extends over 14 amino acids. Per germline, CDR1 MNHEY and CDR2 SVGAGI. In DNA form, the CDR3 reads TGTGCCTGCAGTTACTCGAGTGGGACAAAAGAAGCTTTCTTT. As protein: CACSYSSGTKEAFF.

The rearrangement links TRBV4-1 to TRBJ2-3; D is perhaps TRBD1 (6 bases). Trimming stripped 1 base from V and 1 base from J, with 12 bases between. Germline assignment: CDR1 MGHRA and CDR2 YSYEKL. The CDR3 runs 16 residues. The CDR3 DNA is TGCGCCAGCAGCCAAGTCAGAGGGGGAGGCACAGATACGCAGTATTTT. Translation gives CASSQVRGGGTDTQYF.

The chain uses TRBV24-1 and TRBJ2-5, with 7 bases that match TRBD1. Germline CDR1 reads KGHDR; CDR2 reads SFDVKD. The CDR3 length is 15 residues. V gave up 4 bases and J gave up 5 bases; unmatched junction bases: 9. In DNA form, the CDR3 reads TGTGCCACCAGTGACTCGGGGACAGTTAAGGAGACCCAGTACTTC. As protein: CATSDSGTVKETQYF.

In its sample, this clonotype was seen many times. The CDR3 here is CASSFQGGEQYF. Written as DNA, the CDR3 is TGTGCCAGCAGCTTTCAAGGGGGCGAGCAGTACTTC. This chain joins TRBV5-8 and TRBJ2-7; maybe TRBD1 (6 bases). Trimming took off 2 bases at V and 6 bases at J, with 9 bases between the two ends. From germline, CDR1 is SGHTS and CDR2 YDEGEE. The CDR3 runs 12 residues. Supplemented by reference TRBV5-8 and TRBJ2-7, the full variable domain reads EAGVTQSPTHLIKTRGQQATLRCSPISGHTSVYWYQQALGLGLQFLLWYDEGEERNRGNFPPRFSGRQFPNYSSELNVNALELEDSALYLCASSFQGGEQYFGPGTRLTVT.

V is TRBV7-9 and J is TRBJ2-1, with 7 nucleotides matching TRBD2. V shed 5 bases and J 0 bases; nucleotides not matched to a gene: 7. Looked up from germline, CDR1 is SEHNR and CDR2 is FQNEAQ (reference sequence). This CDR3 is built from 16 residues. This CDR3 is CASSQEAGFSYNEQFF. The CDR3 nucleotides are TGTGCCAGCAGCCAAGAAGCGGGGTTCTCCTACAATGAGCAGTTCTTC.

The chain is built from TRBV7-3 and TRBJ1-2, with D unclear. V gave up 5 bases and J gave up 8 bases, with 15 bases separating them. Germline CDR1 reads SGHTA; CDR2 reads FQGTGA. This CDR3 is 13 amino acids long. This CDR3 reads CASSLDGDGGYTF. The CDR3 DNA is TGTGCCAGCAGCCTTGACGGGGATGGAGGCTACACCTTC.

The chain links TRBV7-2 to TRBJ2-7; D could derive from TRBD1 or TRBD2 (5 bases each). The CDR3 has 14 residues. Trimming shortened V by 5 bases and J by 4 bases, and 15 bases separated the two germline ends. CDR1 is SGHTA, CDR2 FQGNSA, per germline. The CDR3 is CASSPGTTLYEQYF. The CDR3 DNA sequence: TGTGCCAGCAGCCCTGGGACGACGCTTTACGAGCAGTACTTC.

The rearrangement uses TRBV5-1 and TRBJ2-3; a weak D match, TRBD2 (5 bases). With 4 bases removed from V and 0 bases from J, the gap between germline ends came to 15 bases. Germline lookup yields CDR1 SGHRS and CDR2 YFSETQ. The CDR3 extends over 16 amino acids. In DNA form, the CDR3 reads TGCGCCAGCAGCATACCCCAGGACTCTAGCACAGATACGCAGTATTTT. Its translation: CASSIPQDSSTDTQYF.

The chain recombines TRBV7-8 with TRBJ1-1, with TRBD1 as a possible D gene (6 bases). The length of the CDR3 is 16 residues. Germline CDR1 is SGHVS and CDR2 is FQNEAQ. V was trimmed by 0 bases and J by 1 base, leaving 12 bases between them. The CDR3 sequence: CASSLARGHPNTEAFF. For the CDR3, the DNA is TGTGCCAGCAGCTTAGCGAGGGGACATCCGAACACTGAAGCTTTCTTT. The full variable domain, its missing parts supplied by reference TRBV7-8 and TRBJ1-1, is GAGVSQSPRYKVAKRGQDVALRCDPISGHVSLFWYQQALGQGPEFLTYFQNEAQLDKSGLPSDRFFAERPEGSVSTLKIQRTQQEDSAVYLCASSLARGHPNTEAFFGQGTRLTVV.

The count of this clonotype is one. At one boundary the junction diverges from the germline segment, which might be a read error. The chain couples TRBV5-1 to TRBJ2-4; D possibly uses TRBD1 or TRBD2 (5 bases each). Germline V gives CDR1 SGHRS, CDR2 YFSETQ. This CDR3 has 17 amino acids. The CDR3 DNA is TGCGCCAGCAGCTTGGAGGGGCAGGCTCTAGCCAAAAACATTCACTACTTC. Translation gives CASSLEGQALAKNIHYF.

The rearrangement uses TRBV10-3 and TRBJ2-7; D unclear. V lost 3 bases to trimming and J lost 0 bases, with 3 bases between them. CDR3 size: 12 residues. The germline CDR1 and CDR2 sequences are ENHRY and SYGVKD. The CDR3 DNA reads TGTGCCATCAGTGATGCCTCCTACGAGCAGTACTTC. Residues: CAISDASYEQYF.

The table lists this clonotype with many counts. The chain combines TRBV11-2 with TRBJ1-2, with D possibly matching TRBD1 (5 bases). Germline V gene lookup returns CDR1 SGHAT and CDR2 FQNNGV. With 0 bases removed from V and 4 bases from J, the gap between germline ends came to 12 bases. This CDR3 is 15 amino acids long. CDR3 region: CASSLEPGQGYGYTF. The CDR3 DNA sequence: TGTGCCAGCAGCTTAGAACCAGGGCAGGGCTATGGCTACACCTTC.

This chain joins TRBV20-1 and TRBJ2-3; D is unresolved. Germline CDR1 and CDR2: DFQATT and SNEGSKA (reference sequence). The CDR3 consists of 14 residues. V was shortened by 2 bases and J by 1 base, with 10 bases between the two germline ends. The CDR3 DNA reads as TGCAGTGCTAGATACCTCCTACGCACAGATACGCAGTATTTT. Translation: CSARYLLRTDTQYF.

This clonotype is a singleton in its sample. This chain connects TRBV7-8 to TRBJ2-5, with D unclear. CDR3 length: 12 amino acids. Germline CDR1 SGHVS, CDR2 FQNEAQ. V shed 5 bases and J shed 4 bases, with 8 bases lying between them. The CDR3 bases are TGTGCCAGCAGCCCCCGGCGAGAGACCCAGTACTTC. Its translation: CASSPRRETQYF.